The 4 T cell receptor beta chains presented below share a single source sample, sequenced in a study of B cell selection in AIRE deficiency. CD4+CD127+ cells were sorted as the conventional CD4 T cells. Measured with immunoSEQ multiplex PCR; TCRdb has only the in-frame clones, and not every one. The profile shows some 25,000 clones, roughly 97% of them singletons. Specimen: CD4+CD127+ conventional T cells sorted from PBMCs. Receptor source: a human donor in good health.

This chain uses TRBV2 with TRBJ2-7, with 12 bases aligning to TRBD2. In germline, CDR1 is SNHLY, CDR2 FYNNEI. V lost 1 base, J lost 8 bases, and 6 bases stayed unmatched. The CDR3 contains 15 residues. The CDR3: CASSEGGLAGNQQYF. The CDR3 DNA follows: TGTGCCAGCAGTGAAGGAGGACTAGCGGGAAACCAGCAGTACTTC. Supplemented by reference TRBV2 and TRBJ2-7, the full variable domain reads EPEVTQTPSHQVTQMGQEVILRCVPISNHLYFYWYRQILGQKVEFLVSFYNNEISEKSEIFDDQFSVERPDGSNFTLKIRSTKLEDSAMYFCASSEGGLAGNQQYFGPGTRLTVT.

The V call is TRBV29-1, the J call TRBJ1-1; D not certain. V was cut by 4 bases and J by 1 base, with 7 bases left in between. Germline V CDR1 and CDR2: SQVTM, ANQGSEA. This CDR3 is built from 12 residues. The CDR3 here is CSVGNRNTEAFF. The CDR3, as DNA: TGCAGCGTTGGGAATCGGAACACTGAAGCTTTCTTT.

The chain carries TRBV2 and TRBJ1-2, with 9 bases that match TRBD1. The CDR3 loop spans 14 amino acids. Per germline, CDR1 SNHLY and CDR2 FYNNEI. With V trimmed by 5 bases and J by 2 bases, 3 bases remained unmatched. The CDR3 is CASSPGTGNYGYTF. In DNA form, the CDR3 reads TGTGCCAGCAGTCCCGGGACAGGGAACTATGGCTACACCTTC.

This rearrangement joins TRBV30 to TRBJ1-5; D is unresolved. CDR1 is GTSNPN and CDR2 is SVGIG in the germline V gene (reference sequence). Trimming cost V 3 bases and J 2 bases, with 14 bases left between them. The CDR3 loop spans 15 amino acids. The DNA for the CDR3 is TGTGCCTGGAGCCAGGACGGAGCGGGCAATCAGCCCCAGCATTTT. The encoded protein is CAWSQDGAGNQPQHF.